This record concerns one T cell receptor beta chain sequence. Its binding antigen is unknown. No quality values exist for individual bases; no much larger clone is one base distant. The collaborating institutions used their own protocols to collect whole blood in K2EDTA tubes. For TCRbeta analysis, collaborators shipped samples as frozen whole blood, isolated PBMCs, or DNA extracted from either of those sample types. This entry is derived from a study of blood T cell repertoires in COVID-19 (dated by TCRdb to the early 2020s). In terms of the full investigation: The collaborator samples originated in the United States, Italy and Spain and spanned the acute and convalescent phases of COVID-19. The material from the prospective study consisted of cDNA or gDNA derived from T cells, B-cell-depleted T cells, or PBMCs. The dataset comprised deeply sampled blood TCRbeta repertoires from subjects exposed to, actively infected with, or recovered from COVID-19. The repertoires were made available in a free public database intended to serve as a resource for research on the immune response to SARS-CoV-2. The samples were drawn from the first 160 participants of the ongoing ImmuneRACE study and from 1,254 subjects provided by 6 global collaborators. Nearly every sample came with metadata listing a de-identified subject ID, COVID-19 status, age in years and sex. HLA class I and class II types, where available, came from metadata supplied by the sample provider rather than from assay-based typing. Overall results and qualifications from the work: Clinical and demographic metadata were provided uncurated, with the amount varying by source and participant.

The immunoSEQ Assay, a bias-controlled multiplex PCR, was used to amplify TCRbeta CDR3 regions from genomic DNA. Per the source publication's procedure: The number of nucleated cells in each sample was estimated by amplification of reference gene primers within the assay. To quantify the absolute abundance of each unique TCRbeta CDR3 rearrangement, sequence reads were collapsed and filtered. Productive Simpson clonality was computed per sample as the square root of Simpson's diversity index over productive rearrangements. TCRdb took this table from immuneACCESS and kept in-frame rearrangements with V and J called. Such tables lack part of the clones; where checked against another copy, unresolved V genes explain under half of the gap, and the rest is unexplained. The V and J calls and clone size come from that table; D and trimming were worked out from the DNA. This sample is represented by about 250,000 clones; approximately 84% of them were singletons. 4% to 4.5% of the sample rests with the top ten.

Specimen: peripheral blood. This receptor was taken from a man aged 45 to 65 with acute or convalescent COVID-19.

The CDR3 region: CASSVEYSGGYTF. The bases are TGTGCCAGCAGCGTAGAGTACAGCGGTGGCTACACCTTC. The receptor chain draws on TRBV9 and TRBJ1-2; the D gene is unclear. The CDR3 has 13 amino acids, counting the end cysteine and phenylalanine. Only CDR3 DNA is held: 39 bases, read in frame from base 1. Relative to germline, V is 0 bases shorter and J is 7 bases shorter, with 10 bases between their ends. From a lookup of the germline V gene, CDR1 and CDR2 are SGDLS and YYNGEE. With the rest looked up from the reference TRBV9 and TRBJ1-2 genes rather than sequenced, the full variable domain is DSGVTQTPKHLITATGQRVTLRCSPRSGDLSVYWYQQSLDQGLQFLIQYYNGEERAKGNILERFSAQQFPDLHSELNLSSLELGDSALYFCASSVEYSGGYTFGSGTRLTVV.